These 5 T cell receptor beta chains share one sample of origin, sequenced in a study of identical twins. TCRdb used MiXCR to reprocess the 5' RACE reads, holding one entry per CDR3 protein. This table holds 1.5 million or so distinct CDR3 sequences, about 30% found once. Sequenced input: cord blood. These receptors were collected from a newborn girl in good health.

The genes are TRBV4-1 and TRBJ1-3; D gene unclear. The CDR3 consists of 17 residues. The V gene's germline CDR1 is MGHRA and CDR2 YSYEKL. V lost 5 bases, J lost 0 bases, and 17 bases lay in between. DNA of the CDR3: TGCGCCAGCAGCTCCATTCCTGCTCCCCGCTCTGGAAACACCATATATTTT. This translates into CASSSIPAPRSGNTIYF.

The chain links TRBV27 to TRBJ2-5; 9 bases align to TRBD2. Germline trimming cut 2 bases from V and 11 bases from J; bases unmatched to any gene: 15. The CDR3 extends over 16 amino acids. The V gene's germline CDR1 is MNHEY and CDR2 SMNVEV (reference sequence). CDR3 residues: CASSLTAAGGLNEQYF. CDR3 bases: TGTGCCAGCAGTTTAACCGCTGCGGGGGGGCTCAATGAGCAGTACTTC.

The chain is built from TRBV2 and TRBJ1-2; D not resolved. CDR1 and CDR2 (germline): SNHLY, FYNNEI. V lost 2 bases and J 4 bases, leaving 14 bases between the germline ends. This CDR3 has 15 residues. CDR3 residues: CASSENEGDPYGYTF. The CDR3, as DNA: TGTGCCAGCAGTGAAAATGAGGGTGACCCCTATGGCTACACCTTC.

Worth noting for this clonotype: This may stem from a read error, because a much larger clone lies one nucleotide away. The chain recombines TRBV24-1 with TRBJ2-1; TRBD1 is a possible D gene (5 bases). The better agreement between TRBJ2-7 and the DNA end casts doubt on the J call. CDR3 length equals 13 residues. Germline V gene sequence: CDR1 KGHDR, CDR2 SFDVKD. The CDR3 DNA sequence: TGTGCCACCAGTGATGGGGCCTACAATGAGCAGTACTTC. Translating gives CATSDGAYNEQYF.

The V call is TRBV27, the J call TRBJ2-7, with 7 positions matching TRBD1. CDR1 is MNHEY, CDR2 SMNVEV, per germline (reference sequence). The CDR3 extends over 15 amino acids. V trimming: 7 bases; J trimming: 2 bases; junction bases outside the gene matches: 11. The CDR3 sequence: CASTTIRDSPYEQYF. Written as DNA, the CDR3 is TGTGCCAGCACCACAATCCGGGACAGTCCCTACGAGCAGTACTTC.